The 8 T cell receptor beta chains below come from one sample, sequenced in a study of shared clonotypes between healthy human individuals. Produced via immunoSEQ multiplex PCR; TCRdb's table is partial and in-frame only. Of about 510,000 clones in the sample, about 75% were seen once. Sequencing was carried out using PBMCs. These TCRs come from a woman aged 40-49 years in good health. Some clones in this sample may be carry-over from other donors' samples.

This chain uses TRBV7-9 with TRBJ2-4, with a weak D call TRBD1 (6 bases). In germline, CDR1 is SEHNR, CDR2 FQNEAQ (reference sequence). CDR3 length equals 14 residues. Trimming removed 1 base at V and 9 bases at J, with 13 bases between. Here the CDR3 DNA reads TGTGCCAGCAGCTTAGGGGATCAGGGGACCATTCAGTACTTC. Protein sequence: CASSLGDQGTIQYF.

Written as DNA, the CDR3 is TGTGCCAGCTCACCAAATACCGGGACACAGAACACTGAAGCTTTCTTT. Its protein is CASSPNTGTQNTEAFF. This sequence joins TRBV18 and TRBJ1-1, with D possibly being TRBD1 (6 bases). The CDR3 has 16 amino acids. Germline values: CDR1 KGHSH, CDR2 LQKENI. Deletions cut 2 bases from V and 1 base from J, with 14 bases between.

V is TRBV6-5 and J is TRBJ2-7; D might be TRBD1 (5 bases). V lost 6 bases to trimming and J lost 4 bases, with 10 bases between them. The germline V gene has CDR1 MNHEY and CDR2 SVGAGI. The CDR3 length is 12 residues. CDR3 region: CASRPNRYEQYF. CDR3 nucleotide sequence: TGTGCCAGCAGACCCAACAGGTACGAGCAGTACTTC.

The chain is built from TRBV7-9 and TRBJ1-1, with no clear D. This CDR3 region has 16 residues. The V gene lost 5 bases and the J gene lost 2 bases, with 18 bases spanning the gap. Germline V gene sequence: CDR1 SEHNR, CDR2 FQNEAQ (reference sequence). The CDR3 protein is CASSRYPPWINTEAFF. CDR3 coding DNA: TGTGCCAGCAGCCGCTATCCCCCCTGGATAAACACTGAAGCTTTCTTT.

The chain joins TRBV5-1 to TRBJ1-5; 7 nucleotides line up with TRBD1. Germline-derived CDR1 and CDR2 are SGHRS and YFSETQ. This CDR3 spans 16 amino acids. V shed 0 bases, J shed 3 bases, and the junction held 6 bases outside the gene matches. In DNA, the CDR3 is TGCGCCAGCAGCTTGGGACAGGGTGACCTCAATCAGCCCCAGCATTTT. Encoded protein: CASSLGQGDLNQPQHF.

The chain combines TRBV28 with TRBJ2-1; 9 positions agree with TRBD2. Germline V lookup: CDR1 MDHEN, CDR2 SYDVKM. With 8 bases clipped from V and 7 bases from J, the junction kept 9 bases outside the gene matches. There are 14 residues in the CDR3. The CDR3 DNA reads as TGTGCCAGCGGACCATTAGCGGGAGAAAATGAGCAGTTCTTC. Its translation is CASGPLAGENEQFF. The full variable domain, rest sourced from reference TRBV28 and TRBJ2-1, is DVKVTQSSRYLVKRTGEKVFLECVQDMDHENMFWYRQDPGLGLRLIYFSYDVKMKEKGDIPEGYSVSREKKERFSLILESASTNQTSMYLCASGPLAGENEQFFGPGTRLTVL.

CDR3 protein: CASSLSSGPQETQYF. CDR3 DNA sequence: TGTGCCAGCAGCCTATCTAGCGGTCCCCAAGAGACCCAGTACTTC. The rearrangement joins TRBV5-6 to TRBJ2-5; 7 nucleotides line up with TRBD2. The CDR3 sequence is 15 residues long. J was trimmed by 1 base and V by 4 bases; bases with no gene match: 7. Germline assignment: CDR1 SGHDT and CDR2 YYEEEE.

In nucleotides, the CDR3 is TGTGCCAGCAGCCCGGTGGTCAGGAGGGTCAACGAGCAGTACTTC. It codes for CASSPVVRRVNEQYF. The V call is TRBV7-9, the J call TRBJ2-5; maybe TRBD2 (6 bases). Gene TRBJ2-7 matches the end of the DNA better, so the J call may be wrong. The V gene's germline CDR1 is SEHNR and CDR2 FQNEAQ (reference sequence). CDR3 size: 15 residues.